This TCR beta chain came from a study of blood T cell repertoires in COVID-19. The table came from immunoSEQ multiplex PCR; TCRdb's copy has only in-frame clones and leaves some out. The sample shows under 50,000 clones, roughly 82% of them seen only once. The CDR3 loop spans 12 amino acids. V lost 4 bases, J lost 5 bases, and 7 bases lay in between. Germline-derived CDR1 and CDR2 are KGHDR and SFDVKD. The sample consisted of peripheral blood. The sequence was obtained from a man aged 35-49 years with acute or convalescent COVID-19. This chain uses TRBV24-1 with TRBJ2-5; the D is unclear. The CDR3 DNA reads as TGTGCCACCAGTGACCGGTCGGAGACCCAGTACTTC. It translates to CATSDRSETQYF.